Below, 9 T cell receptor beta chains from the same sample are listed, as sequenced in a study of cytomegalovirus exposure and HLA in healthy donors. Primers: 60 Vbeta forward and 13 Jbeta reverse. The method was immunoSEQ multiplex PCR; TCRdb's version includes in-frame clones alone and lacks a portion of them. This table has 120,000 or so clones, 80% appearing once. Source material: PBMCs. The receptor set was obtained from a man aged 25-45 years in good health and CMV-seropositive.

The chain uses TRBV6-5 and TRBJ1-2; D is perhaps TRBD1 (6 bases). CDR3 length equals 15 residues. V was clipped by 6 bases and J by 4 bases, with 18 bases between them. Germline-derived CDR1 and CDR2 are MNHEY and SVGAGI. CDR3 sequence: CASSDPGGRGYGYTF. The DNA for the CDR3 is TGTGCCAGCAGCGACCCCGGGGGGCGAGGCTATGGCTACACCTTC.

CDR3 in DNA: TGCGCCAGCAGCCTAGCCGGGGAAAAAGACGCTTTCTTT. This codes for CASSLAGEKDAFF. The rearrangement links TRBV4-1 to TRBJ1-1; no reliable D call. Germline CDR1 and CDR2: MGHRA and YSYEKL. There are 13 residues in the CDR3. Trimming removed 4 bases at V and 11 bases at J, with 17 bases between.

The V call is TRBV6-1, the J call TRBJ1-2, with D maybe TRBD1 (6 bases). Germline assignment: CDR1 MNHNS and CDR2 SASEGT. Trimming pared 1 base from V and 2 bases from J, leaving 14 bases between. The CDR3 is 16 residues long. The CDR3 is CASSEGKDSGNYGYTF. The CDR3 nucleotides read TGTGCCAGCAGTGAAGGGAAGGACAGTGGAAACTATGGCTACACCTTC.

The V call is TRBV12-5, the J call TRBJ1-1, with a weak D call TRBD1 (5 bases). This CDR3 spans 15 amino acids. V gave up 7 bases and J gave up 3 bases, with 18 bases separating them. CDR1 and CDR2 (germline): LGHNT, FRNRAP. As DNA, the CDR3 is TGTGCTAGTGTTCTGGACCGCCCGGGGGACACTGAAGCTTTCTTT. As protein: CASVLDRPGDTEAFF.

The rearrangement uses TRBV6-5 and TRBJ2-3; TRBD2 matches at 9 bases. Trimming took 2 bases from V and 6 from J; bases not matched to a gene: 6. The CDR3 has 15 residues. Germline V lookup: CDR1 MNHEY, CDR2 SVGAGI. CDR3 sequence (DNA): TGTGCCAGCAGTTACGATGCGGGGGGGCTGGATACGCAGTATTTT. The encoded protein is CASSYDAGGLDTQYF.

The rearrangement uses TRBV7-2 and TRBJ2-1, with 10 bases matching TRBD2. Trimming took 5 bases from V and 8 from J; bases not matched to a gene: 9. This CDR3 spans 15 amino acids. Looked up from germline, CDR1 is SGHTA and CDR2 is FQGNSA. DNA of the CDR3: TGTGCCAGCAGCCGAACTAGCGGGGCAGGGGATGAGCAGTTCTTC. Translating it yields CASSRTSGAGDEQFF.

The CDR3 nucleotides are TGTGCCAGCTATGGGGTCCCAGGTCTAGGGGGATCTGGAGGCTACACCTTC. Translated: CASYGVPGLGGSGGYTF. This chain uses TRBV5-8 with TRBJ1-2, with TRBD1 as a possible D gene (6 bases). The CDR3 runs 17 residues. Germline V lookup: CDR1 SGHTS, CDR2 YDEGEE. V shed 7 bases and J shed 8 bases, with 30 bases lying between them.

The rearrangement joins TRBV5-8 to TRBJ2-7; weak D call: TRBD1 (5 bases). Trimming took 1 base from V and 6 from J, leaving 8 bases between them. Germline V gene sequence: CDR1 SGHTS, CDR2 YDEGEE. This CDR3 contains 12 residues. The CDR3 region is CASSLLGVEQYF. For the CDR3, the DNA is TGTGCCAGCAGCTTGTTAGGGGTCGAGCAGTACTTC.

The V call is TRBV7-8, the J call TRBJ2-2; 10 nucleotides agree with TRBD1. The germline gives CDR1 SGHVS, CDR2 FQNEAQ. V gave up 4 bases and J gave up 5 bases; unmatched junction bases: 4. This CDR3 contains 15 residues. Written as DNA, the CDR3 is TGTGCCAGCAGCTCGACAGGGGGCTTTACCGGGGAGCTGTTTTTT. Its translation: CASSSTGGFTGELFF.